This note documents a single T cell receptor (beta chain) sequence. Antigen: not known. The data were taken from a study of T cell responses to AZD1222 COVID-19 vaccine. Study conclusions and caveats: It should be noted that donors were predominantly white British and more often female, and clonal diversity was possibly underestimated.

Profiling relied on immunoSEQ multiplex PCR, and the TCRdb table lists in-frame clones only, not all of them. The data contain 150,000 to 180,000 clones, 80% to 90% of them singletons. The receptor's source is an adult who had recovered from COVID-19. The sample here was peripheral blood, taken after recovery from COVID-19.

The CDR3 nucleotides read TGTGCCAGCAGCTCCACCACGGGGACAGGGGGAACGGATTCACCCCTCCACTTT. Protein sequence: CASSSTTGTGGTDSPLHF. The chain joins TRBV11-2 to TRBJ1-6; 11 nucleotides match TRBD1. The CDR3 loop spans 18 amino acids. The germline gives CDR1 SGHAT, CDR2 FQNNGV. Trimming removed 4 bases from V and 8 bases from J; junction bases left unmatched: 13. Full variable domain (remainder filled in from reference TRBV11-2 and TRBJ1-6): EAGVAQSPRYKIIEKRQSVAFWCNPISGHATLYWYQQILGQGPKLLIQFQNNGVVDDSQLPKDRFSAERLKGVDSTLKIQPAKLEDSAVYLCASSSTTGTGGTDSPLHFGNGTRLTVT.